Below are 9 T cell receptor beta chains sequenced from a single sample in a study of control samples from healthy donors and cancer patients. Using immunoSEQ multiplex PCR, the repertoire was profiled, and TCRdb retains in-frame clones only, with some absent. Of some 150,000 clones in the sample, around 90% were seen once. Sample: blood. The receptors were sampled from a man younger than 40 in good health.

The chain uses TRBV29-1 and TRBJ1-2; D is unclear. V gave up 8 bases and J gave up 2 bases, with 12 bases separating them. Germline V gene lookup returns CDR1 SQVTM and CDR2 ANQGSEA. CDR3 length: 12 amino acids. This CDR3 is CSILTDNYGYTF. The CDR3 coding sequence is TGCAGCATCCTGACGGACAACTATGGCTACACCTTC.

This sequence joins TRBV29-1 and TRBJ1-5, with D unresolved. V shed 4 bases and J shed 0 bases, with 10 bases lying between them. CDR1 SQVTM and CDR2 ANQGSEA come from the germline V gene. The CDR3 sequence is 14 residues long. The CDR3 reads CSVVFTDSNQPQHF. The CDR3 DNA reads TGCAGCGTTGTATTTACAGATAGCAATCAGCCCCAGCATTTT.

This chain uses TRBV5-1 with TRBJ2-5; no clear D gene. Germline CDR1 reads SGHRS; CDR2 reads YFSETQ. Trimming removed 1 base at V and 3 bases at J, with 7 bases between. The CDR3 consists of 13 residues. CDR3 DNA sequence: TGCGCCAGCAGCTTGTGGGGTGAAGAGACCCAGTACTTC. Its translation is CASSLWGEETQYF.

This sequence joins TRBV5-8 and TRBJ1-2; D not certain. The V gene lost 0 bases and the J gene lost 5 bases, with 11 bases spanning the gap. This CDR3 contains 14 residues. Germline V CDR1 and CDR2: SGHTS, YDEGEE. The CDR3 sequence is CASSLDAKPYGYTF. CDR3 in DNA: TGTGCCAGCAGCTTGGACGCAAAGCCATATGGCTACACCTTC.

The V gene is TRBV21-1, the J gene TRBJ1-1; the table's TRBD1 call for D was not verified on the DNA. TRBV21-1 is deemed a pseudogene. The CDR3 length is 18 residues. The CDR3 region is CASSKPLDRANVNTEAFF. Here the CDR3 DNA reads TGTGCCAGCAGCAAACCTCTTGACAGGGCGAATGTTAACACTGAAGCTTTCTTT.

This clone occurred once. The gene calls are TRBV14 and TRBJ2-3, with TRBD2 matching 9 bases. The V and J ends lost 2 bases and 3 bases, in that order; junction bases with no gene match: 3. This CDR3 comprises 15 residues. The germline V gene has CDR1 SGHDN and CDR2 FVKESK. CDR3 sequence reads: CASSQLAGRTDTQYF. The CDR3 DNA follows: TGTGCCAGCAGCCAACTAGCGGGGAGAACAGATACGCAGTATTTT.

The genes are TRBV11-3 and TRBJ1-5; weak D call: TRBD1 (5 bases). The V end was cut by 3 bases, the J end by 0 bases, with 12 bases between. The CDR3 runs to 16 residues. Germline V gives CDR1 SGHNT, CDR2 YENEEA. Written as DNA, the CDR3 is TGTGCCAGCAGCTTGGTGACAGAAAATAGCAATCAGCCCCAGCATTTT. Translating it yields CASSLVTENSNQPQHF.

The chain uses TRBV28 and TRBJ1-2, with 7 bases fitting TRBD1. This CDR3 contains 14 residues. From germline, CDR1 is MDHEN and CDR2 SYDVKM. V lost 2 bases, J lost 3 bases, and 3 bases stayed unmatched. CDR3 DNA sequence: TGTGCCAGCAGTTTACCTGACAGGGACTATGGCTACACCTTC. It codes for CASSLPDRDYGYTF.

This chain uses TRBV30 with TRBJ2-2; tentative D call: TRBD1 (6 bases). The germline gives CDR1 GTSNPN, CDR2 SVGIG (reference sequence). V shed 6 bases and J shed 7 bases, with 15 bases lying between them. The CDR3 covers 13 residues. Here the CDR3 DNA reads TGTGCCTGTCAACAGGGAAGTGGCGGGGAGCTGTTTTTT. Its translation is CACQQGSGGELFF.